One T cell receptor (beta chain) is described in this entry. What it recognizes is unknown. This entry comes from a study of human versus mouse CDR3 diversity and MHC coevolution. Cells were CD45RO-negative CD62L-positive naive CD4 T cells sorted from PBMCs. This CDR3 has 18 amino acids. V was pared by 6 bases and J by 0 bases, with 13 bases of the junction left unmatched. Germline CDR1 ENHRY, CDR2 SYGVKD. Points from the study as a whole: Among all groups, most of the three human donors showed least clonal inequality. Mice had fewer CDR3 deletions and insertions than humans on average.

The assay was immunoSEQ multiplex PCR, and TCRdb's table has in-frame clones only and misses some. The sample shows around 59,000 clones, approximately 94% of them seen only once. This chain links TRBV10-3 with TRBJ2-1, with 8 bases identical to TRBD2. This receptor was obtained from a person in their sixties or seventies in good health. Sequences were obtained from naive CD4+ T cells from blood. Subset of the sample: CD45RO-negative CD62L-positive naive CD4 T cells. The CDR3 DNA reads TGTGCCATCAGCCAAAACCCACTAGCGGAGAGCTCCTACAATGAGCAGTTCTTC. Translation gives CAISQNPLAESSYNEQFF.